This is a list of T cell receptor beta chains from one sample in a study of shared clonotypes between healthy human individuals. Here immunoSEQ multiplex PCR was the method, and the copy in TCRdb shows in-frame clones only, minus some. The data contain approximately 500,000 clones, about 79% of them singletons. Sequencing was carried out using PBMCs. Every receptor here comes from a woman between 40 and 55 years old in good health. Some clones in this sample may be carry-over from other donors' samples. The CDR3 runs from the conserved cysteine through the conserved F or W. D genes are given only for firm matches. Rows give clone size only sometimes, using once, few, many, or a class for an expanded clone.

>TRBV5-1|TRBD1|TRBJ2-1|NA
CASSLQGQSYNEQFF
TGCGCCAGCAGCTTGCAGGGACAGTCATACAATGAGCAGTTCTTC
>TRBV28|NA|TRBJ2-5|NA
CASSFGGTETQYF
TGTGCCAGCAGTTTCGGGGGTACGGAGACCCAGTACTTC
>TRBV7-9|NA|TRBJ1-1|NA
CASSLLRMNTEAFF
TGTGCCAGCAGCTTACTGCGGATGAACACTGAAGCTTTCTTT
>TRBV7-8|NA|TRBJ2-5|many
CASSTGQRYQETQYF
TGTGCCAGCAGCACCGGACAGCGGTACCAAGAGACCCAGTACTTC
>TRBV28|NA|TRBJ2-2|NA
CASRDQSGELFF
TGTGCCAGTAGAGACCAGTCCGGGGAGCTGTTTTTT
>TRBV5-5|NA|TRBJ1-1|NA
CASALKIRTLNTEAFF
TGTGCCAGCGCCCTCAAAATAAGGACACTGAACACTGAAGCTTTCTTT
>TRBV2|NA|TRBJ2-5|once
CASQGQSRETQYF
TGTGCCAGCCAGGGACAATCGAGGGAGACCCAGTACTTC
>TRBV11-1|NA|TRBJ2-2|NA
CASSLEYGNTGELFF
TGTGCCAGCAGCTTAGAATACGGGAACACCGGGGAGCTGTTTTTT
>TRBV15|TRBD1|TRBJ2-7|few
CATSRDQGTASDEQYF
TGTGCCACCAGCAGAGATCAAGGGACAGCGAGCGACGAGCAGTACTTC
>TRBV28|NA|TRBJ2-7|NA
CASSFHMRGMDEQYF
TGTGCCAGCAGTTTTCACATGAGGGGAATGGACGAGCAGTACTTC
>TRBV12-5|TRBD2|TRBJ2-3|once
CASGSGTSGWSTDTQYF
TGTGCTAGTGGTTCGGGGACTAGCGGGTGGAGCACAGATACGCAGTATTTT
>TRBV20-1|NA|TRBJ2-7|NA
CRVGTPLEQYF
TGCAGGGTTGGTACCCCTCTAGAGCAGTACTTC
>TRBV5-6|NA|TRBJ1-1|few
CASSSDYTMTEAFF
TGTGCCAGCAGCTCGGATTACACGATGACTGAAGCTTTCTTT
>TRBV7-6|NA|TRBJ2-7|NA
CASSLGRGNGYEQYF
TGTGCCAGCAGCTTAGGTCGGGGAAATGGGTACGAGCAGTACTTC
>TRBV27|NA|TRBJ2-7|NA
CASSLLGATYEQYF
TGTGCCAGCAGTTTATTGGGGGCTACCTACGAGCAGTACTTC
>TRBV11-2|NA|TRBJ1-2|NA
CASSLAGTLNYGYTF
TGTGCCAGCAGCTTAGCAGGGACTCTTAACTATGGCTACACCTTC
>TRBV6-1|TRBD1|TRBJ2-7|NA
CASRGQGAYEQYF
TGTGCCAGCAGGGGACAGGGGGCTTACGAGCAGTACTTC
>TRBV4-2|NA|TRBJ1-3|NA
CASSPRQASEDAGNTIYF
TGTGCCAGCAGCCCTCGACAGGCTTCAGAAGACGCTGGAAACACCATATATTTT
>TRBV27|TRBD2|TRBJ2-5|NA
CASSSVVSSGRGETQYF
TGTGCCAGCAGTTCCGTGGTCTCTAGCGGGAGAGGAGAGACCCAGTACTTC
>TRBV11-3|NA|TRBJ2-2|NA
CASSPAVTRGTGELFF
TGTGCCAGCAGCCCCGCCGTAACGCGAGGCACCGGGGAGCTGTTTTTT
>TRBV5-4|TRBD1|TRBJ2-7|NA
CASSFGDRTYEQYF
TGTGCCAGCAGCTTTGGGGACAGGACCTACGAGCAGTACTTC
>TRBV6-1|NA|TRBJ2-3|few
CASRDPGTDTQYF
TGTGCCAGCAGGGACCCAGGCACAGATACGCAGTATTTT
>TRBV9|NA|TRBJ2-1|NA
CASSVGGPHNEQFF
TGTGCCAGCAGCGTAGGGGGTCCCCACAATGAGCAGTTCTTC
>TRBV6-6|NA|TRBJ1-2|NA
CASSYPDRPYGYTF
TGTGCCAGCAGTTACCCCGACAGACCCTATGGCTACACCTTC
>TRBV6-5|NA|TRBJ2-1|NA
CASTPPGPANEQFF
TGTGCCAGCACCCCCCCCGGGCCCGCCAATGAGCAGTTCTTC
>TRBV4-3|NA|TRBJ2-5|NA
CASSQSTGAGETQYF
TGCGCCAGCAGCCAATCAACCGGGGCGGGAGAGACCCAGTACTTC
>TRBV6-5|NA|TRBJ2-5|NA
CASSSPDSTQYF
TGTGCCAGCAGTTCCCCGGACTCGACCCAGTACTTC